This T cell receptor (beta chain) was obtained from a study of OX40 agonist ivuxolimab in advanced cancers. In germline, CDR1 is MRHNA, CDR2 SNTAGT. This CDR3 comprises 14 residues. The germline V and J ends were trimmed by 3 bases and 10 bases, with 16 bases remaining between them. Some clones are missing from TCRdb's copy, which holds only in-frame ones; the method was immunoSEQ multiplex PCR. The sample lists roughly 63,000 clones, nearly 90% occurring once. The chain is built from TRBV6-4 and TRBJ2-1; a possible D gene is TRBD2 (6 bases). This specimen consisted of CD4+ or CD8+ T cells sorted from blood, obtained in a trial of the OX40 agonist ivuxolimab. This receptor was obtained from an adult with an advanced solid tumor such as melanoma, head and neck, liver or kidney cancer. In nucleotides, the CDR3 is TGTGCCAGCAGTGAAGGCGGGGATACAATGGAGCAGTTCTTC. This sequence encodes CASSEGGDTMEQFF.